This TCR beta chain comes out of a study of blood T cell repertoires in COVID-19. Whole-study context: Donors in the United States, Italy and Spain gave samples during acute or convalescent COVID-19. T cells, B-cell-depleted T cells, or PBMCs supplied cDNA or gDNA.

Germline CDR1 GTSNPN, CDR2 SVGIG (reference sequence). This CDR3 is 12 amino acids long. Trimming removed 3 bases from V and 7 bases from J, with 11 bases in between. Original handling: Reference gene primer amplification gave estimated nucleated cell counts. This table comes from immunoSEQ multiplex PCR, and its TCRdb copy is limited to in-frame clones, with some not included. V and J calls and clone size are as listed in that table; D and trimming were resolved from the DNA. The sample lists roughly 160,000 clones, 82% occurring once. Sequencing was done on a sample of peripheral blood. The chain has TRBV30 and TRBJ2-3; no clear D. The sequence was obtained from an elderly woman with active or convalescent COVID-19. In DNA form, the CDR3 reads TGTGCCTGGAGCAACAGTGATTATACGCAGTATTTT. As protein: CAWSNSDYTQYF.